The present T cell receptor beta chain was sequenced within a study of glioma-infiltrating T cells after dendritic cell vaccination. Across the whole study: Treatment, given 2003 to 2012, was autologous tumor lysate-pulsed dendritic cell vaccination. General observations from the study: The cohort had few patients with full blood and tumor sets. Estimated pretreatment TIL content predicted outcome after dendritic cell vaccination.

Using immunoSEQ multiplex PCR, the repertoire was profiled, and TCRdb retains in-frame clones only, with some absent. Of about 87,000 clones in the sample, 80% to 85% were seen once. The count of this clone is one. The target antigen is unknown. Stated time point: after dendritic cell vaccination, including at tumor progression/relapse. Before vaccination, two weeks after the third vaccination, and at progression, PBMC were collected. This CDR3 has 14 amino acids. Germline CDR1 and CDR2: MNHNS and SASEGT. With V trimmed by 7 bases and J by 5 bases, 7 bases remained unmatched. The chain uses TRBV6-1 and TRBJ2-2; 7 bases line up with TRBD1. This sample comprised blood, obtained after dendritic cell vaccination. The clonotype was recovered from a human donor with glioblastoma. In DNA form, the CDR3 reads TGTGCCAGCACCCCAGGGGGATATACCGGGGAGCTGTTTTTT. Amino acids: CASTPGGYTGELFF.